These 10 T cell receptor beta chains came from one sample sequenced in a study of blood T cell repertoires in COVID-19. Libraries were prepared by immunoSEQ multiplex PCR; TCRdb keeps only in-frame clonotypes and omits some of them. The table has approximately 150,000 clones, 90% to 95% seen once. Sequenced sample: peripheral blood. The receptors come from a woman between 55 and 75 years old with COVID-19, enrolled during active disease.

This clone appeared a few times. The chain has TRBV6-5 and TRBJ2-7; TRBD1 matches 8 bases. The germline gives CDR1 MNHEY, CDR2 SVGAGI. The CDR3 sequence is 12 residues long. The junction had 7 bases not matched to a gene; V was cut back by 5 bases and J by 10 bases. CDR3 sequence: CASSPWGTGQYF. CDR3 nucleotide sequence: TGTGCCAGCAGTCCCTGGGGGACAGGACAGTACTTC.

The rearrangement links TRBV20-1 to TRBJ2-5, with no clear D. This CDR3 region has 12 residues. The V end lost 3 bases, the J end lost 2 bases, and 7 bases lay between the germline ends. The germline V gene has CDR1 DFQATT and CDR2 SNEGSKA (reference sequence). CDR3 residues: CSASGRQETQYF. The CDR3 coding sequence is TGCAGTGCTAGTGGTCGGCAAGAGACCCAGTACTTC.

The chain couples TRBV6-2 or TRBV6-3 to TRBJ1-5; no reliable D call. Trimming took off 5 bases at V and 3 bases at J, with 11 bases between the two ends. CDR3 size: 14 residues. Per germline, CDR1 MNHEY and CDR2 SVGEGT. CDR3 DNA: TGTGCCAGCAGTATCTTACAGAACAATCAGCCCCAGCATTTT. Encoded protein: CASSILQNNQPQHF.

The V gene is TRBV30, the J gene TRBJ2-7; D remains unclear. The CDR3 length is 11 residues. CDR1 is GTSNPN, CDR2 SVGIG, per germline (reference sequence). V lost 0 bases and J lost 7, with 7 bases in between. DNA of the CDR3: TGTGCCTGGAGTGTACTTGAGGAGCAGTACTTC. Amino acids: CAWSVLEEQYF.

DNA for the CDR3: TGCGCCAGCAGCTCTCGCTCTGGGGCCAACGTCCTGACTTTC. Translation gives CASSSRSGANVLTF. This chain links TRBV5-1 with TRBJ2-6; D is unclear. There are 14 residues in the CDR3. Looked up from germline, CDR1 is SGHRS and CDR2 is YFSETQ. V lost 3 bases and J 0 bases, leaving 4 bases between the germline ends.

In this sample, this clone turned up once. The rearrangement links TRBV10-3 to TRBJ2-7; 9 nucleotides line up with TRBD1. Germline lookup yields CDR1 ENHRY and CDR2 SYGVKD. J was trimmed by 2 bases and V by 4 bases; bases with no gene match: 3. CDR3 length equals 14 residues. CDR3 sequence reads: CAISVTGGTYEQYF. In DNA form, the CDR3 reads TGTGCCATCAGTGTGACAGGGGGAACCTACGAGCAGTACTTC.

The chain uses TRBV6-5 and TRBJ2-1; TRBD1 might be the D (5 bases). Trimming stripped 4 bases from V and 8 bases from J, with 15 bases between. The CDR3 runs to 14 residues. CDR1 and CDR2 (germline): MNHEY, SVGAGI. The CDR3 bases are TGTGCCAGCAGTTTAGGACACCCCAACCATGAGCAGTTCTTC. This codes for CASSLGHPNHEQFF.

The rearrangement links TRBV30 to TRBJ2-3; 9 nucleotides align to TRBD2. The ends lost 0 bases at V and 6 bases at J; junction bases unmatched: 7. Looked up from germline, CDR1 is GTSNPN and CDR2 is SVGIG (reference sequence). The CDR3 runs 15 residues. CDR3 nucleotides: TGTGCCTGGAGTGTTGGTAGCGGGGGAGGGGATACGCAGTATTTT. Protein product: CAWSVGSGGGDTQYF.

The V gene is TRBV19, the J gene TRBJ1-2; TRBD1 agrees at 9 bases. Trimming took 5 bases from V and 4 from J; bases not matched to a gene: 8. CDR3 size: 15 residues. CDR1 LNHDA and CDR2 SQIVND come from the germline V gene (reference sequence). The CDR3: CASSRTQGAIYGYTF. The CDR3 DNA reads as TGTGCCAGTAGTCGTACACAGGGGGCCATCTATGGCTACACCTTC.

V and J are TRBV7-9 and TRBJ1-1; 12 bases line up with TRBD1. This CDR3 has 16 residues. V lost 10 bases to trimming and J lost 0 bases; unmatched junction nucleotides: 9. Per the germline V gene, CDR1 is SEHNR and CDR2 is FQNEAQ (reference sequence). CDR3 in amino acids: CATAGGQGAVNTEAFF. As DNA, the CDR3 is TGTGCCACCGCTGGGGGACAGGGGGCCGTGAACACTGAAGCTTTCTTT.